This T cell receptor (beta chain) comes out of a study of blood T cell repertoires in COVID-19. Turning to the study itself: Both acute and convalescent COVID-19 samples were obtained from the United States, Italy and Spain. From T cells, B-cell-depleted T cells, or PBMCs came the material, which was cDNA or gDNA.

Authors' data handling: The assay estimated nucleated cells by amplifying reference gene primers. The assay was immunoSEQ multiplex PCR, and TCRdb's table has in-frame clones only and misses some. Clonal size and the V and J genes are those of that table, whereas D and trimming came from the DNA. Of about 40,000 clones detected, around 80% appear once; the ten largest clones hold around 40%. This CDR3 is built from 15 residues. Between the trimmed V and J ends, which lost 1 base and 8 bases, there was a span of 14 bases. The germline V gene has CDR1 MGHRA and CDR2 YSYEKL. The receptor was isolated from a man at least 80 years old with active or convalescent COVID-19. Sequencing used peripheral blood. The rearrangement links TRBV4-1 to TRBJ1-4, with a possible D match to TRBD1 (6 bases). Here the CDR3 reads CASSQAAGESEKLFF. CDR3 bases: TGCGCCAGCAGCCAAGCAGCAGGGGAAAGCGAAAAACTGTTTTTT.